One and the same sample provided the 8 T cell receptor beta chains below, sequenced in a study of identical twins' blood T cells. One entry per CDR3 protein results from TCRdb running MiXCR on the 5' RACE reads. The top ten hold 6% to 7% of the sample, which has a few hundred thousand distinct CDR3 sequences, about 28% seen once. The material sequenced was PBMCs. The receptors come from a woman aged 18-49 years in good health.

This chain uses TRBV5-1 with TRBJ1-5; D is ambiguous. The CDR3 is 15 residues long. V lost 0 bases to trimming and J lost 9 bases, with 16 bases between them. Per germline, CDR1 SGHRS and CDR2 YFSETQ. The CDR3 loop is CASSLDSAGTWPQHF. The CDR3 bases are TGCGCCAGCAGCTTGGATTCGGCAGGTACTTGGCCCCAGCATTTT. The variable domain in full, with the rest retrieved from reference TRBV5-1 and TRBJ1-5, is KAGVTQTPRYLIKTRGQQVTLSCSPISGHRSVSWYQQTPGQGLQFLFEYFSETQRNKGNFPGRFSGRQFSNSRSEMNVSTLELGDSALYLCASSLDSAGTWPQHFGDGTRLSIL.

This clonotype was counted between two and nine times. The V and J genes are TRBV12-3 or TRBV12-4 and TRBJ2-1; the match to TRBD2 covers 8 bases. The CDR3 is made up of 17 amino acids. V lost 6 bases and J lost 6; bases outside the gene matches: 16. DNA for the CDR3: TGTGCCAGCAGCTACGCTATGGCGGGAGGAGGTAGCAATGAGCAGTTCTTC. Amino acids: CASSYAMAGGGSNEQFF.

The rearrangement uses TRBV2 and TRBJ1-4, with 9 bases that match TRBD1. Germline CDR1 is SNHLY and CDR2 is FYNNEI. The CDR3 totals 19 residues. J gave up 0 bases and V 3 bases, and 11 bases lay outside the gene matches. The CDR3 loop reads CASSDSGTGIGATNEKLFF. The CDR3 region has the DNA TGTGCCAGCAGTGATAGTGGGACAGGGATAGGAGCAACTAATGAAAAACTGTTTTTT. Full variable domain (missing parts from reference TRBV2 and TRBJ1-4): EPEVTQTPSHQVTQMGQEVILRCVPISNHLYFYWYRQILGQKVEFLVSFYNNEISEKSEIFDDQFSVERPDGSNFTLKIRSTKLEDSAMYFCASSDSGTGIGATNEKLFFGSGTQLSVL.

Within the sample, this clonotype is medium-sized. V gene TRBV20-1 combines with J gene TRBJ1-6, with D unclear. The CDR3 runs to 14 residues. With 3 bases removed from V and 10 bases from J, the gap between germline ends came to 16 bases. The germline gives CDR1 DFQATT, CDR2 SNEGSKA (reference sequence). This CDR3 reads CSASLPGSASPLHF. The CDR3 DNA reads as TGCAGTGCTAGCCTTCCGGGTTCAGCGTCACCCCTCCACTTT.

This clonotype was seen ten or more times. CDR3 nucleotide sequence: TGCGCCAGCAGTCCCCAGCGGGACCCCTCCTACAATGAGCAGTTCTTC. This gives the protein CASSPQRDPSYNEQFF. The gene calls are TRBV10-1 and TRBJ2-1; 7 bases map to TRBD2. J was trimmed by 0 bases and V by 5 bases; bases with no gene match: 7. The CDR3 has 16 residues. Germline V gene sequence: CDR1 WNHNN, CDR2 SYGVQD (reference sequence).

The chain joins TRBV3-1 to TRBJ2-7; 13 nucleotides agree with TRBD2. Losses at the gene ends were 4 bases for V and 0 bases for J; bases not matched to a gene: 12. The CDR3 runs 19 residues. CDR1 is LGHDT, CDR2 YNNKEL, per germline (reference sequence). This CDR3 is CASSPRKRGLAGSSYEQYF. CDR3 nucleotide sequence: TGTGCCAGCAGCCCACGAAAAAGGGGACTAGCGGGAAGCTCCTACGAGCAGTACTTC.

This clonotype was found many times. The gene calls are TRBV2 and TRBJ2-1; 10 bases line up with TRBD2. The J segment lost 4 bases and the V segment lost 5 bases, leaving 14 bases of the junction unmatched. The V gene's germline CDR1 is SNHLY and CDR2 FYNNEI. This CDR3 is 18 amino acids long. CDR3 residues: CASSSSGSWGGIYNEQFF. CDR3 DNA sequence: TGTGCCAGCAGTTCTAGCGGGAGTTGGGGCGGGATATACAATGAGCAGTTCTTC.

CDR3 sequence (DNA): TGTGCCAGCAGCGTATCTTACAATCAGCCCCAGCATTTT. Translating gives CASSVSYNQPQHF. The chain joins TRBV9 to TRBJ1-5; D remains unclear. The CDR3 is 13 residues long. V lost 1 base and J lost 3, with 5 bases in between. Germline-derived CDR1 and CDR2 are SGDLS and YYNGEE.